A single sample is the source of the 31 T cell receptor beta chains below, sequenced in a study of blood T cell repertoires in COVID-19. Method: immunoSEQ multiplex PCR; TCRdb's copy keeps in-frame clones and lacks some. The sample includes over 120,000 clones, around nine tenths seen only once; the top ten take over 8.5%. Sequenced: peripheral blood. The source is a woman aged 45 to 65 with active or convalescent COVID-19.

V gene TRBV7-2 combines with J gene TRBJ2-1; 8 bases are shared with TRBD2. The CDR3 consists of 14 residues. With 5 bases clipped from V and 7 bases from J, the junction kept 7 bases outside the gene matches. In germline, CDR1 is SGHTA, CDR2 FQGNSA. In nucleotides, the CDR3 is TGTGCCAGCAGCCCGGGAGGGAGTCGGAATGAGCAGTTCTTC. Translated, it gives CASSPGGSRNEQFF.

The chain carries TRBV9 and TRBJ2-7; TRBD2 agrees at 7 bases. This CDR3 has 16 amino acids. Germline V lookup: CDR1 SGDLS, CDR2 YYNGEE. The trim removed 0 bases at V and 3 bases at J, leaving 9 bases unmatched. The chain's CDR3 is CASSVEASGTIYEQYF. The DNA of the CDR3 is TGTGCCAGCAGCGTAGAGGCCTCCGGGACTATCTACGAGCAGTACTTC. The full variable domain, completed using reference TRBV9 and TRBJ2-7, is DSGVTQTPKHLITATGQRVTLRCSPRSGDLSVYWYQQSLDQGLQFLIQYYNGEERAKGNILERFSAQQFPDLHSELNLSSLELGDSALYFCASSVEASGTIYEQYFGPGTRLTVT.

The chain couples TRBV28 to TRBJ1-2; D unresolved. Trimming cost V 7 bases and J 0 bases, with 12 bases left between them. The CDR3 has 14 residues. CDR1 and CDR2 from the germline V gene are MDHEN and SYDVKM. DNA of the CDR3: TGTGCCAGCACCCGGTCCCTAGCTAACTATGGCTACACCTTC. Translation gives CASTRSLANYGYTF.

The chain carries TRBV13 and TRBJ1-2, with 7 nucleotides matching TRBD1. The CDR3 sequence is 14 residues long. Germline V gene lookup returns CDR1 PRHDT and CDR2 FYEKMQ (reference sequence). V dropped 3 bases and J dropped 6; count of bases not matched to a gene: 7. CDR3 sequence (DNA): TGTGCCAGCAGCTTCGGACAGGCTTTTGATGGCTACACCTTC. Translation gives CASSFGQAFDGYTF.

The V and J genes are TRBV6-5 and TRBJ2-7, with D possibly TRBD2 on 6 matching bases. Deletions cut 0 bases from V and 0 bases from J, with 9 bases between. The length of the CDR3 is 15 residues. Germline CDR1 MNHEY, CDR2 SVGAGI. In DNA form, the CDR3 reads TGTGCCAGCAGTTACTCTGGCGGGACCTCCTACGAGCAGTACTTC. It translates to CASSYSGGTSYEQYF.

The gene calls are TRBV7-2 and TRBJ2-3; 7 bases align to TRBD2. V was pared by 3 bases and J by 2 bases, with 17 bases of the junction left unmatched. CDR3 size: 19 residues. CDR1 and CDR2 (germline): SGHTA, FQGNSA. CDR3 loop: CASSFKFSLPAGDTDTQYF. CDR3 nucleotide sequence: TGTGCCAGCAGCTTTAAATTCTCCCTTCCCGCGGGGGACACAGATACGCAGTATTTT.

The V and J genes are TRBV7-3 and TRBJ2-1; 10 nucleotides line up with TRBD2. V gave up 5 bases and J gave up 4 bases; unmatched junction bases: 5. Germline V gene lookup returns CDR1 SGHTA and CDR2 FQGTGA. The CDR3 is 15 amino acids. CDR3 loop: CASSQSSGGYNEQFF. The CDR3 DNA sequence: TGTGCCAGCAGCCAAAGTAGCGGGGGGTACAATGAGCAGTTCTTC. Drawing the rest from reference TRBV7-3 and TRBJ2-1, the complete variable domain is GAGVSQTPSNKVTEKGKYVELRCDPISGHTALYWYRQSLGQGPEFLIYFQGTGAADDSGLPNDRFFAVRPEGSVSTLKIQRTERGDSAVYLCASSQSSGGYNEQFFGPGTRLTVL.

The chain couples TRBV10-3 to TRBJ2-2; D tentatively fits TRBD1 or TRBD2 (5 bases each). V was trimmed by 10 bases and J by 4 bases, leaving 13 bases between them. The CDR3 totals 13 residues. Germline assignment: CDR1 ENHRY and CDR2 SYGVKD. The CDR3 nucleotides are TGTGCCAGCAGGGAGTCGAGCACCGGGGAGCTGTTTTTT. It yields the protein CASRESSTGELFF.

The chain carries TRBV10-3 and TRBJ1-2, with 11 bases matching TRBD1. This CDR3 is built from 14 residues. The V gene's germline CDR1 is ENHRY and CDR2 SYGVKD. The trim removed 2 bases at V and 8 bases at J, leaving 4 bases unmatched. The CDR3 DNA is TGTGCCATCAGTGAGCTGGACAGGGGGCGAGGCTACACCTTC. As protein: CAISELDRGRGYTF.

V is TRBV12-3 or TRBV12-4 and J is TRBJ1-2; 8 bases are shared with TRBD1. The CDR3 runs to 13 residues. V was pared by 6 bases and J by 4 bases, with 4 bases of the junction left unmatched. CDR3: CASSPGQVYGYTF. In DNA form, the CDR3 reads TGTGCCAGCAGCCCGGGACAGGTCTATGGCTACACCTTC.

The chain carries TRBV3-1 (or the pseudogene TRBV3-2) and TRBJ2-7; 8 nucleotides agree with TRBD1. The V segment lost 2 bases and the J segment 3 bases; nucleotides outside the gene matches: 6. The CDR3 spans 15 residues. The germline V gene encodes CDR1 LGHDT and CDR2 YNNKEL (reference sequence). CDR3 coding DNA: TGTGCCAGCAGCCAACACAGGGGGGATGTCTACGAGCAGTACTTC. Protein product: CASSQHRGDVYEQYF.

This chain links TRBV4-3 with TRBJ2-1; perhaps TRBD2 as D (5 bases). The CDR3 extends over 16 amino acids. CDR1 is LGHNA and CDR2 is YSLEER in the germline V gene. Between the trimmed V and J ends, which lost 0 bases and 6 bases, there was a span of 15 bases. CDR3 loop: CASSQDFTSQVNEQFF. The CDR3 nucleotides read TGCGCCAGCAGCCAAGATTTTACTAGTCAGGTCAATGAGCAGTTCTTC.

The CDR3 here is CASSYREGNTIYF. CDR3 coding DNA: TGTGCCAGCAGCTACCGGGAGGGAAACACCATATATTTT. The chain employs TRBV13 and TRBJ1-3; D unresolved. Trimming removed 4 bases from V and 4 bases from J, with 8 bases in between. The germline V gene has CDR1 PRHDT and CDR2 FYEKMQ (reference sequence). CDR3 length: 13 residues.

This sequence joins TRBV6-2 or TRBV6-3 and TRBJ2-7, with 8 positions matching TRBD2. Trimming removed 4 bases from V and 5 bases from J; junction bases left unmatched: 13. CDR1 and CDR2 (germline): MNHEY, SVGEGT. CDR3 size: 16 residues. CDR3 in amino acids: CASSSISGKSTHEQYF. The CDR3 bases are TGTGCCAGCAGTTCCATTAGCGGGAAGAGTACCCACGAGCAGTACTTC.

The chain links TRBV5-1 to TRBJ1-1; D is possibly TRBD1 (6 bases). CDR1 is SGHRS and CDR2 is YFSETQ in the germline V gene. V lost 5 bases to trimming and J lost 4 bases, with 18 bases between them. The CDR3 totals 15 residues. The CDR3 DNA follows: TGCGCCAGCAGTCCCCTGGGGGCCTCAGGCACTGAAGCTTTCTTT. It specifies CASSPLGASGTEAFF. The full variable domain, its missing parts supplied by reference TRBV5-1 and TRBJ1-1, is KAGVTQTPRYLIKTRGQQVTLSCSPISGHRSVSWYQQTPGQGLQFLFEYFSETQRNKGNFPGRFSGRQFSNSRSEMNVSTLELGDSALYLCASSPLGASGTEAFFGQGTRLTVV.

The chain links TRBV2 to TRBJ2-1; 12 positions match TRBD1. The CDR3 covers 14 residues. Looked up from germline, CDR1 is SNHLY and CDR2 is FYNNEI. V was pared by 6 bases and J by 12 bases, with 9 bases of the junction left unmatched. In DNA form, the CDR3 reads TGTGCCAGCAGCCCCGGGACAGGGGGCCTGGGGCAGTTCTTC. Its translation is CASSPGTGGLGQFF.

The rearrangement links TRBV19 to TRBJ1-1; no clear D. Germline CDR1 is LNHDA and CDR2 is SQIVND (reference sequence). Trimming took off 4 bases at V and 2 bases at J, with 8 bases between the two ends. The CDR3 is 13 residues long. Here the CDR3 DNA reads TGTGCCAGTAGTAGCGGGCAAAACACTGAAGCTTTCTTT. This gives the protein CASSSGQNTEAFF.

The rearrangement links TRBV30 to TRBJ1-1; unclear D gene. Germline V gene lookup returns CDR1 GTSNPN and CDR2 SVGIG (reference sequence). The CDR3 has 12 residues. Trimming pared 5 bases from V and 1 base from J, leaving 8 bases between. CDR3: CAWGGRNTEAFF. Here the CDR3 DNA reads TGTGCCTGGGGCGGTAGGAACACTGAAGCTTTCTTT.

The V call is TRBV20-1, the J call TRBJ2-7; 10 positions agree with TRBD1. Germline CDR1 reads DFQATT; CDR2 reads SNEGSKA (reference sequence). Losses at the gene ends were 3 bases for V and 0 bases for J; bases not matched to a gene: 2. The CDR3 totals 14 residues. The CDR3 region has the DNA TGCAGTGCTAGTGGGACAGGGGACTCCTACGAGCAGTACTTC. The encoded protein is CSASGTGDSYEQYF.

The V call is TRBV7-2, the J call TRBJ1-5; no clear D. From germline, CDR1 is SGHTA and CDR2 FQGNSA. V was shortened by 1 base and J by 9 bases, with 16 bases between the two germline ends. The CDR3 spans 15 residues. Here the CDR3 DNA reads TGTGCCAGCAGCTTAGTAGGATCCAGCCCAGGGCCCCAGCATTTT. It is translated as CASSLVGSSPGPQHF.

The chain links TRBV30 to TRBJ2-3; the D gene is possibly TRBD1 (6 bases). This CDR3 contains 13 residues. Trimming pared 7 bases from V and 4 bases from J, leaving 15 bases between. Germline lookup yields CDR1 GTSNPN and CDR2 SVGIG (reference sequence). CDR3 sequence reads: CAYLGGPPDTQYF. The CDR3 DNA reads TGTGCCTATCTAGGGGGTCCTCCAGATACGCAGTATTTT.

The rearrangement uses TRBV19 and TRBJ2-3, with 7 bases that match TRBD2. The V segment lost 8 bases and the J segment 3 bases; nucleotides outside the gene matches: 5. The CDR3 is 13 amino acids. CDR1 is LNHDA and CDR2 is SQIVND in the germline V gene (reference sequence). CDR3 sequence: CASQARETDTQYF. The CDR3 DNA follows: TGTGCCAGTCAGGCGCGGGAGACAGATACGCAGTATTTT.

About this clone itself: This CDR3 is also generated by other DNA sequences in the sample. This chain uses TRBV30 with TRBJ2-1; TRBD2 aligns across 8 bases. J was trimmed by 6 bases and V by 2 bases; bases with no gene match: 0. The CDR3 is made up of 12 amino acids. CDR1 GTSNPN and CDR2 SVGIG come from the germline V gene (reference sequence). The CDR3 DNA follows: TGTGCCTGGAGTCTAGCGGGCAATGAGCAGTTCTTC. Translation: CAWSLAGNEQFF.

The rearrangement uses TRBV5-1 and TRBJ1-1; 10 bases map to TRBD1. This CDR3 contains 16 residues. Germline V CDR1 and CDR2: SGHRS, YFSETQ. J lost 4 bases, V lost 0 bases, and 6 bases had no gene match. In DNA form, the CDR3 reads TGCGCCAGCAGCTTGGCTCCCGACAGGGGGCTCACTGAAGCTTTCTTT. It translates to CASSLAPDRGLTEAFF.

The V call is TRBV10-3, the J call TRBJ1-1, with 9 bases identical to TRBD1. Germline CDR1 and CDR2: ENHRY and SYGVKD. V lost 0 bases and J lost 3; bases outside the gene matches: 5. The CDR3 is 16 residues long. As DNA, the CDR3 is TGTGCCATCAGTGAGTCGGGGACAGGGTTGGACACTGAAGCTTTCTTT. It is translated as CAISESGTGLDTEAFF.

The chain combines TRBV18 with TRBJ1-3; the D gene is possibly TRBD1 (5 bases). The CDR3 is 15 amino acids. Trimming removed 3 bases at V and 0 bases at J, with 9 bases between. In germline, CDR1 is KGHSH, CDR2 LQKENI. The CDR3 protein is CASSPDSNSGNTIYF. The CDR3 DNA sequence: TGTGCCAGCTCACCTGACAGCAACTCTGGAAACACCATATATTTT.

The CDR3 sequence: CSASSGKGNTIYF. The DNA for the CDR3 is TGCAGTGCTAGTTCGGGGAAAGGAAACACCATATATTTT. The rearrangement uses TRBV20-1 and TRBJ1-3; D gene uncertain. Looked up from germline, CDR1 is DFQATT and CDR2 is SNEGSKA (reference sequence). The CDR3 loop spans 13 amino acids. The germline V and J ends were trimmed by 3 bases and 4 bases, with 10 bases remaining between them.

V usage is TRBV18 and J usage is TRBJ1-4; weak D call: TRBD1 (6 bases). Trimming removed 3 bases at V and 8 bases at J, with 7 bases between. CDR3 length: 12 amino acids. Germline V lookup: CDR1 KGHSH, CDR2 LQKENI. As DNA, the CDR3 is TGTGCCAGCTCACCTCAGGGGGAAAAACTGTTTTTT. Translated: CASSPQGEKLFF.

This chain uses TRBV7-9 with TRBJ1-6; 7 bases map to TRBD1. This CDR3 has 15 amino acids. The V gene's germline CDR1 is SEHNR and CDR2 FQNEAQ (reference sequence). After removal of 5 bases from V and 6 bases from J, the junction contained 7 bases not matched to a gene. CDR3 amino acids: CASSERRDSNSPLHF. In nucleotides, the CDR3 is TGTGCCAGCAGCGAACGCCGGGACAGTAATTCACCCCTCCACTTT.

J is TRBJ1-2 and V is TRBV27; TRBD1 aligns across 9 bases. Germline assignment: CDR1 MNHEY and CDR2 SMNVEV (reference sequence). CDR3 length: 16 amino acids. Trimming cost V 0 bases and J 2 bases; bases outside gene matches: 4. CDR3 loop: CASSLSGTGKNYGYTF. CDR3 sequence (DNA): TGTGCCAGCAGTTTATCTGGGACAGGGAAAAACTATGGCTACACCTTC.

This chain joins TRBV5-5 and TRBJ2-1; D not certain. V lost 0 bases and J 4 bases, leaving 11 bases between the germline ends. This CDR3 is 15 amino acids long. Germline loops: CDR1 SGHKS, CDR2 YYEKEE (reference sequence). CDR3 nucleotide sequence: TGTGCCAGCAGCTTGGTGGCGGTACTTTACAATGAGCAGTTCTTC. Translating it yields CASSLVAVLYNEQFF.